The TCR beta chain under discussion was sequenced for a study of Graves' ophthalmopathy and Graves' hyperthyroidism. Study-wide points: An approximately 84% specificity and 87.88% sensitivity were achieved by a 13-signature model that separated ophthalmopathy from stable hyperthyroidism. Detection in blood was also observed for most expanded thyroid clonotypes above 0.001 frequency.

The CDR3 is 17 residues long. J was trimmed by 4 bases and V by 1 base; bases with no gene match: 10. Germline V gene data show CDR1 as DFQATT and CDR2 as SNEGSKA (reference sequence). This clonotype was seen more than once but under ten times. The antigen remains undetermined. From RNA, the CDR3 regions of TCR beta chains were amplified and sequenced. HTBI primers primed a first-round RT-PCR, and a second-round multiplex PCR followed. From the multiplex PCR reads, TCRdb called clonotypes with MiXCR, one entry per CDR3 protein. The sample has some 1.1 million distinct CDR3 sequences, less than 45% seen once. If patients had other autoimmune diseases, uncontrolled infections, pregnancy or lactation, they were excluded.

The clonotype was recovered from an adult man with Graves' hyperthyroidism. Sequencing was carried out using peripheral blood or thyroid tissue (not recorded which). The rearrangement uses TRBV20-1 and TRBJ1-6; 7 positions agree with TRBD1. The CDR3 DNA reads TGCAGTGCTAGAGGTAGACAGGGCGACCTATATAATTCACCCCTCCACTTT. Protein product: CSARGRQGDLYNSPLHF.